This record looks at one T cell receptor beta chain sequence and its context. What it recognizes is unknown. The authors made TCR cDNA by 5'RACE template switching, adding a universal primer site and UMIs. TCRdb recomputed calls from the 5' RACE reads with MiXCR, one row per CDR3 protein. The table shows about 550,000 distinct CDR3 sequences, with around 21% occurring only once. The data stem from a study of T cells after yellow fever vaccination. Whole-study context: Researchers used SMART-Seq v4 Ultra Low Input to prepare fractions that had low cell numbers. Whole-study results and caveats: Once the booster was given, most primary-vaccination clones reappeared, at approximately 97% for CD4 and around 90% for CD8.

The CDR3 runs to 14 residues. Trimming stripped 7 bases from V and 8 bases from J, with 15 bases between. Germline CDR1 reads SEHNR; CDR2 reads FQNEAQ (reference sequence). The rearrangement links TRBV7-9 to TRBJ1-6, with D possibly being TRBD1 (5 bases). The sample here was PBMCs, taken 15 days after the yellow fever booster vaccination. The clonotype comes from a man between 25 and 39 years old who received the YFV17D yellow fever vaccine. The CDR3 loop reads CASNGTVGDSPLHF. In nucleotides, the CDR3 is TGTGCCAGCAATGGGACCGTGGGTGATTCACCCCTCCACTTT.